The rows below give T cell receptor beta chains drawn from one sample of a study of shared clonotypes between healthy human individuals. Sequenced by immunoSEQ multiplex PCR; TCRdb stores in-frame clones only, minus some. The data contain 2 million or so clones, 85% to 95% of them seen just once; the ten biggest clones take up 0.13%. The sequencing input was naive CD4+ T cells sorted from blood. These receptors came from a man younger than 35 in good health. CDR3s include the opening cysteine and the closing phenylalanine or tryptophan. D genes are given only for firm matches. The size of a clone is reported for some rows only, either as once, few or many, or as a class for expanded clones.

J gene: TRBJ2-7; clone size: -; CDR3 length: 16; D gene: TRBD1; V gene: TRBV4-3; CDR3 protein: CASSQDARTGGFEQYF; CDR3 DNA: TGCGCCAGCAGCCAGGACGCCCGGACAGGGGGTTTCGAGCAGTACTTC
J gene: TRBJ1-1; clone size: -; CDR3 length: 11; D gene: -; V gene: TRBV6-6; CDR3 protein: CASSQSYNAFF; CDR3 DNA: TGTGCCAGCAGTCAGAGTTACAACGCTTTCTTT
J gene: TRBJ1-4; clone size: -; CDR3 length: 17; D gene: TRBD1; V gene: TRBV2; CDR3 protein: CASSNSTGDFQHEKLFF; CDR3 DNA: TGTGCCAGCAGTAATTCTACAGGGGATTTCCAACATGAAAAACTGTTTTTT
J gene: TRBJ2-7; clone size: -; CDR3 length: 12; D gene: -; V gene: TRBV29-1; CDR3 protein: CSAFGRSYEQYF; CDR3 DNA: TGCAGCGCCTTTGGACGGAGCTACGAGCAGTACTTC
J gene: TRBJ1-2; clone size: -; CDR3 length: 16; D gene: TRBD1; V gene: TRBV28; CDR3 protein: CASSGTGGGRNYGYTF; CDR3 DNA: TGTGCCAGCAGTGGGACAGGGGGAGGTAGGAACTATGGCTACACCTTC
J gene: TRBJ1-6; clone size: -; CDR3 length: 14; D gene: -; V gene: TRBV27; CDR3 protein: CASSSEVENSPLHF; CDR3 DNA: TGTGCCAGCAGTTCCGAAGTAGAGAATTCACCCCTCCACTTT
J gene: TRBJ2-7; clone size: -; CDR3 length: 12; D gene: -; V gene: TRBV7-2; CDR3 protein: CASSLGRDEQYF; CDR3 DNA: TGTGCCAGCAGCTTAGGGAGGGACGAGCAGTACTTC
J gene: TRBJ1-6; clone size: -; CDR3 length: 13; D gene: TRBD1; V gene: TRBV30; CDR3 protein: CAWETGGNSPLHF; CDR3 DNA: TGTGCCTGGGAGACAGGGGGTAATTCACCCCTCCACTTT
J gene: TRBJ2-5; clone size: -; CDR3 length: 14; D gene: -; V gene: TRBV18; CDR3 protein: CASSPGMVQETQYF; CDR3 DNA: TGTGCCAGCTCACCAGGGATGGTTCAAGAGACCCAGTACTTC
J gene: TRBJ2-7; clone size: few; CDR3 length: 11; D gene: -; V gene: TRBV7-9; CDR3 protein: CASSSLYEQYF; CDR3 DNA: TGTGCCAGCAGCTCCCTCTACGAGCAGTACTTC
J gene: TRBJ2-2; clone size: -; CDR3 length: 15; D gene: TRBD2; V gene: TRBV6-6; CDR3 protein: CASSPGGSHTGELFF; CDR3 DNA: TGTGCCAGCAGTCCGGGGGGGAGTCACACCGGGGAGCTGTTTTTT
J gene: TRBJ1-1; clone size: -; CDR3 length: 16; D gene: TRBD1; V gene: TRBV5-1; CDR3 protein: CASSLAPGQGNTEAFF; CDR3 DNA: TGCGCCAGCAGCTTAGCTCCGGGACAGGGGAACACTGAAGCTTTCTTT
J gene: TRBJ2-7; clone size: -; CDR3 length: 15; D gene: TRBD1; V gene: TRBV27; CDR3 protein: CASSSWTGNSYEQYF; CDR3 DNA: TGTGCCAGCAGTTCCTGGACAGGCAACTCCTACGAGCAGTACTTC
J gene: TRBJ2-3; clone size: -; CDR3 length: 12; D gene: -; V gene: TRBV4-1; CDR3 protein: CASWDSTDTQYF; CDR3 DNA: TGCGCCAGTTGGGATAGCACAGATACGCAGTATTTT
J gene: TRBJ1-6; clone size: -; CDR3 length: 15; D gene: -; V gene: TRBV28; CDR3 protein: CGSSPVSSYNSPLHF; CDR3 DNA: TGTGGGTCCTCTCCAGTGAGCTCCTATAATTCACCCCTCCACTTT
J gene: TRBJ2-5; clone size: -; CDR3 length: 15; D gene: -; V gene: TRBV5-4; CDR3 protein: CASSLQGPSQETQYF; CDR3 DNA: TGTGCCAGCAGCCTCCAGGGACCCAGCCAAGAGACCCAGTACTTC
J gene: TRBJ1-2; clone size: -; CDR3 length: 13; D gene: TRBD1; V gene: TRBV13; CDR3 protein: CASSLTGVGGYTF; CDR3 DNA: TGTGCCAGCAGCCTGACAGGGGTGGGAGGCTACACCTTC
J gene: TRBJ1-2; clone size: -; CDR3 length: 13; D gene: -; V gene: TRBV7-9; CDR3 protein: CASSPGRLYGYTF; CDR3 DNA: TGTGCCAGCAGCCCCGGGCGTCTCTATGGCTACACCTTC
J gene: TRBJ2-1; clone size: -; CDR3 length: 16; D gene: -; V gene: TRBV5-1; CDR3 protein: CASSLSGLSSYNEQFF; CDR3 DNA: TGCGCCAGCAGCTTGTCAGGGCTGAGCTCCTACAATGAGCAGTTCTTC
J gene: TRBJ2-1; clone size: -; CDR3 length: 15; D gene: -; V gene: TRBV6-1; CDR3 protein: CASRPGPGEWNEQFF; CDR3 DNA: TGTGCCAGCAGACCAGGACCGGGAGAATGGAATGAGCAGTTCTTC
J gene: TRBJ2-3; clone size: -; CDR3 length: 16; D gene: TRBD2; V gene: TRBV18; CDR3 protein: CASSPIAGTSTDTQYF; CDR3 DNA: TGTGCCAGCTCACCTATAGCGGGAACTAGCACAGATACGCAGTATTTT
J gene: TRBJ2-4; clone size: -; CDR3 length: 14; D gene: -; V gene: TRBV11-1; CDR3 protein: CASSLDGYKNIQYF; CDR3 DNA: TGTGCCAGCAGCTTAGACGGATACAAAAACATTCAGTACTTC
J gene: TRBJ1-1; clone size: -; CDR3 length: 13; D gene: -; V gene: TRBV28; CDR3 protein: CASSQTGNTEAFF; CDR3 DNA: TGTGCCAGCAGTCAAACCGGGAACACTGAAGCTTTCTTT
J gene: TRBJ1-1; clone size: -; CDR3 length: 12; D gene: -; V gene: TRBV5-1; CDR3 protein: CASSRLNTEAFF; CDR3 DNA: TGCGCCAGCAGCCGGTTGAACACTGAAGCTTTCTTT
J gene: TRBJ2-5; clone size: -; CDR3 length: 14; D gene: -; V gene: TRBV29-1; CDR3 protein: CSVRTREYQETQYF; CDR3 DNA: TGCAGCGTGCGGACAAGGGAGTACCAAGAGACCCAGTACTTC